This T cell receptor beta chain originates from a study of Graves' ophthalmopathy and Graves' hyperthyroidism. This clonotype has at least ten counts. This CDR3 is built from 15 residues. Germline V gene data show CDR1 as SQVTM and CDR2 as ANQGSEA. V lost 6 bases and J lost 0; bases outside the gene matches: 8. For repertoire sequencing, the TCR beta CDR3 regions were amplified from RNA transcripts. The first round was an RT-PCR with HTBI primers, and the second round was a multiplex PCR. TCRdb reprocessed the multiplex PCR reads via MiXCR and lists one record per CDR3 protein. The sample shows hundreds of thousands of distinct CDR3 sequences, around 21% of them seen only once. Enrollment excluded any patients with other autoimmune diseases, uncontrolled infections, pregnancy or lactation.

The source of this sequence is a woman aged 18-29 years with stable Graves' hyperthyroidism. What was sequenced was peripheral blood. This rearrangement joins TRBV29-1 to TRBJ1-2; 9 bases match TRBD1. The DNA of the CDR3 is TGCAGCGTAGATGACCGGGACAGGGCTAACTATGGCTACACCTTC. This encodes CSVDDRDRANYGYTF.